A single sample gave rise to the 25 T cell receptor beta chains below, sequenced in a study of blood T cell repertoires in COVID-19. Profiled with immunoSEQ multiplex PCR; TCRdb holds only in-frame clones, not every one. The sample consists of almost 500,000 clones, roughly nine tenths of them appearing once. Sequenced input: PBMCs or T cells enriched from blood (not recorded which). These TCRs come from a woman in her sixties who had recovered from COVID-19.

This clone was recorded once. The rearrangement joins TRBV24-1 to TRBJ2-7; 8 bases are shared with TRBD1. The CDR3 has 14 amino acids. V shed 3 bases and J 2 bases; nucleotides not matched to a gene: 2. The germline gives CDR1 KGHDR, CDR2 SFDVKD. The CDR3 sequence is CATSDGQGTYEQYV. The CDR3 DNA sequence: TGTGCCACCAGTGATGGACAGGGCACCTACGAGCAGTACGTC.

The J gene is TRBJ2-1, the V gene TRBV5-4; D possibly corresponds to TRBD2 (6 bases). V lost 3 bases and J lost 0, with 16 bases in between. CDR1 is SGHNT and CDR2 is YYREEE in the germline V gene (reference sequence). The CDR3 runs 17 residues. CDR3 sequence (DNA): TGTGCCAGCAGCTATAGGGTCGGGACTCCCTCCTACAATGAGCAGTTCTTC. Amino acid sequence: CASSYRVGTPSYNEQFF.

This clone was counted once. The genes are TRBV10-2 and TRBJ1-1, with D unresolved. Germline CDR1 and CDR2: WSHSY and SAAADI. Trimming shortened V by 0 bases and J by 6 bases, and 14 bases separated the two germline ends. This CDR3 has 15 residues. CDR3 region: CASSESRLPVSEAFF. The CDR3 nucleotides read TGCGCCAGCAGTGAGTCGAGGCTCCCGGTCTCTGAAGCTTTCTTT.

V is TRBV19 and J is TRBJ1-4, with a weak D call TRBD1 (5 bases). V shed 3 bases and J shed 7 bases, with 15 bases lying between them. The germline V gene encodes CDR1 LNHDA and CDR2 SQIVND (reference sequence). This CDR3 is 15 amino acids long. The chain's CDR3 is CASSIRDGRPEKLFF. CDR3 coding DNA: TGTGCCAGTAGTATCCGGGACGGGAGGCCTGAAAAACTGTTTTTT.

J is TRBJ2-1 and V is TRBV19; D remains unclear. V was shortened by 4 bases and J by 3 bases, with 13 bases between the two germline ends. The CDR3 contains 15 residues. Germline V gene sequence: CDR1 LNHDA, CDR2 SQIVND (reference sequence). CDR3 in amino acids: CASSNGRTNYNEQFF. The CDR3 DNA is TGTGCCAGTAGTAATGGCAGAACGAACTACAATGAGCAGTTCTTC.

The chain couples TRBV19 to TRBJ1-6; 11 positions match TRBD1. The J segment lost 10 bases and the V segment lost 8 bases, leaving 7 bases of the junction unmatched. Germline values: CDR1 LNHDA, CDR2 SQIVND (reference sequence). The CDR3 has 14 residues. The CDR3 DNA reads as TGTGCCAGTCAGAAGGGACAGGGGGGCTCACCCCTCCACTTT. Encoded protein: CASQKGQGGSPLHF.

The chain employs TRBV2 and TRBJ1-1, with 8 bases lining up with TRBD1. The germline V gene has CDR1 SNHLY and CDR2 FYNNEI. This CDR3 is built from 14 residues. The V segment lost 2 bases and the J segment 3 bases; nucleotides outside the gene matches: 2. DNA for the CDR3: TGTGCCAGCAGTGAACAGGGGGCATACACTGAAGCTTTCTTT. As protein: CASSEQGAYTEAFF.

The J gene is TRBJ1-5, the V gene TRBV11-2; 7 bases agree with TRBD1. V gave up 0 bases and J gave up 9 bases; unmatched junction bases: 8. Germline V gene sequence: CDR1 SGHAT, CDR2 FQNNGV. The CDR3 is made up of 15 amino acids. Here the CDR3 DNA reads TGTGCCAGCAGCTTAGAAGACAGGGTCGATCTGCCCCAGCATTTT. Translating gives CASSLEDRVDLPQHF. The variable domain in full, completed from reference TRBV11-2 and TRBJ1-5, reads EAGVAQSPRYKIIEKRQSVAFWCNPISGHATLYWYQQILGQGPKLLIQFQNNGVVDDSQLPKDRFSAERLKGVDSTLKIQPAKLEDSAVYLCASSLEDRVDLPQHFGDGTRLSIL.

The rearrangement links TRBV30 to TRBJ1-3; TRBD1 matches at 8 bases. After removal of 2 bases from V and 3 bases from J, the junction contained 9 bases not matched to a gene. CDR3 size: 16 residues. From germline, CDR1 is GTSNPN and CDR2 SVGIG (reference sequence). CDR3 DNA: TGTGCCTGGAGTCGACCTTCAGGGGGCCTTGGAAACACCATATATTTT. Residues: CAWSRPSGGLGNTIYF.

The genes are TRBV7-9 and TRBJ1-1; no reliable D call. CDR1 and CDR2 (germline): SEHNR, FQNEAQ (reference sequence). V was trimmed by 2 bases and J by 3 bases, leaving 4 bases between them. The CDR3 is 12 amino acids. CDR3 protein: CASSLQDTEAFF. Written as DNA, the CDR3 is TGTGCCAGCAGCTTACAGGACACTGAAGCTTTCTTT.

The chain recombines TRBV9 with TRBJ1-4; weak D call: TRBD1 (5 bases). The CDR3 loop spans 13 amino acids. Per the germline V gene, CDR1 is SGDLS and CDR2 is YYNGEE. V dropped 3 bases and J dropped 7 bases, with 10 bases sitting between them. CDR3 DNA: TGTGCCAGCAGCGGCGACAGTGGTGAAAAACTGTTTTTT. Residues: CASSGDSGEKLFF.

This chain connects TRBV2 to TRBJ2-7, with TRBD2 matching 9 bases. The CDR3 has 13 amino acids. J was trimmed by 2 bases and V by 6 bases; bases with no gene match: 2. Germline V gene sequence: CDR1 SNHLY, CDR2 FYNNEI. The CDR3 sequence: CASSAGGPYEQYF. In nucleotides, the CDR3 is TGTGCCAGCAGCGCGGGGGGGCCCTACGAGCAGTACTTC.

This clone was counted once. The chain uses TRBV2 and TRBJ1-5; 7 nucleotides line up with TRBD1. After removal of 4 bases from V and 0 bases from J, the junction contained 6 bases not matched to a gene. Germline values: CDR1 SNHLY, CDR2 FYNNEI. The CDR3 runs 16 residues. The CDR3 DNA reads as TGTGCCAGCAGTGTCTTGGGACAGACTAGCAATCAGCCCCAGCATTTT. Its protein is CASSVLGQTSNQPQHF.

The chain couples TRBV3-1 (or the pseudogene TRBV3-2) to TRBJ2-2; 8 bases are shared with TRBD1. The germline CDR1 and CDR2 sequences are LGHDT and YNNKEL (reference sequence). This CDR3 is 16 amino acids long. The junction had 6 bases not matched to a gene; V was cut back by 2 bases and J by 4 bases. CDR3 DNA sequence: TGTGCCAGCAGCCAATATGACAGGGGCGGCACCGGGGAGCTGTTTTTT. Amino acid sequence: CASSQYDRGGTGELFF.

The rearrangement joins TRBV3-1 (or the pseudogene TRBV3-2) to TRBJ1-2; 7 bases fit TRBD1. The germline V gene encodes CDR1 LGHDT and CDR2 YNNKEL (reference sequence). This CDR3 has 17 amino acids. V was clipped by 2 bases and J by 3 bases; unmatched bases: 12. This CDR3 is CASSQTPPGTAHYGYTF. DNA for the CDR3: TGTGCCAGCAGCCAAACCCCTCCGGGGACAGCTCACTATGGCTACACCTTC.

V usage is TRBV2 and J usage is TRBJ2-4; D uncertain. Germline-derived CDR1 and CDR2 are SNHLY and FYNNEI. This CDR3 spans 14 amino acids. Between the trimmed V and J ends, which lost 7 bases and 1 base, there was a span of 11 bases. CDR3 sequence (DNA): TGTGCCAGCACCCCCGGCAGGGCCAAAAACATTCAGTACTTC. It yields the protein CASTPGRAKNIQYF.

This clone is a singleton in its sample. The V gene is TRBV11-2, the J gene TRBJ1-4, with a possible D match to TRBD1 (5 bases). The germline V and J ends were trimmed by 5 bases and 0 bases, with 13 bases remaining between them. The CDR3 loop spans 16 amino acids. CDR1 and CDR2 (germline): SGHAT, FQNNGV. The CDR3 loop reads CASSPRGFPTNEKLFF. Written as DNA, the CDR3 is TGTGCCAGCAGCCCTCGGGGGTTCCCAACTAATGAAAAACTGTTTTTT.

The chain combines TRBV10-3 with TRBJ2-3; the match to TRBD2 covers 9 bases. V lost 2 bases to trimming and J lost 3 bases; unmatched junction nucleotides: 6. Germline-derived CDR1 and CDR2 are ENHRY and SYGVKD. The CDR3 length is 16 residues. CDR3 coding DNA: TGTGCCATCAGTGAGGCCGGGACTAGCTTAACAGATACGCAGTATTTT. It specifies CAISEAGTSLTDTQYF.

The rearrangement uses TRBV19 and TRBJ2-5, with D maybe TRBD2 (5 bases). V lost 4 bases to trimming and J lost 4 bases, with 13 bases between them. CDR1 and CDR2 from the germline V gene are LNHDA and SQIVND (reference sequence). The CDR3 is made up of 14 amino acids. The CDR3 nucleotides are TGTGCCAGTAGTACCCCCGGAGGCGGAGAGACCCAGTACTTC. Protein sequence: CASSTPGGGETQYF.

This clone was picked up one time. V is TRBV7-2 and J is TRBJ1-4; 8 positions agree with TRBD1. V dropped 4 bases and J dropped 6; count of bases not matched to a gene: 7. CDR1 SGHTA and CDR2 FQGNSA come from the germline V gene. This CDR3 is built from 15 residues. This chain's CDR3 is CASSSLGQGDEKLFF. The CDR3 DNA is TGTGCCAGCAGCTCGCTTGGACAGGGTGATGAAAAACTGTTTTTT.

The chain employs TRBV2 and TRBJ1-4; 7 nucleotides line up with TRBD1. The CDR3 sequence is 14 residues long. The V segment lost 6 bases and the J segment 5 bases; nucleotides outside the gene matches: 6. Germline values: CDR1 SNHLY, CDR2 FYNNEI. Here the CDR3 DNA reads TGTGCCAGCAGCCCCGGGACAGAGAATGAAAAACTGTTTTTT. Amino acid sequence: CASSPGTENEKLFF.

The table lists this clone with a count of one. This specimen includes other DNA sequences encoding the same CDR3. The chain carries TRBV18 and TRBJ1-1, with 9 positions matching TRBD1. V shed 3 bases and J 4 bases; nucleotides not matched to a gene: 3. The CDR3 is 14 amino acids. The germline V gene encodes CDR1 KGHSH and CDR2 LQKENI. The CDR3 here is CASSPGTGITEAFF. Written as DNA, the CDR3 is TGTGCCAGCTCACCTGGGACAGGGATCACTGAAGCTTTCTTT. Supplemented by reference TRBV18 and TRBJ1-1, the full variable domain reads NAGVMQNPRHLVRRRGQEARLRCSPMKGHSHVYWYRQLPEEGLKFMVYLQKENIIDESGMPKERFSAEFPKEGPSILRIQQVVRGDSAAYFCASSPGTGITEAFFGQGTRLTVV.

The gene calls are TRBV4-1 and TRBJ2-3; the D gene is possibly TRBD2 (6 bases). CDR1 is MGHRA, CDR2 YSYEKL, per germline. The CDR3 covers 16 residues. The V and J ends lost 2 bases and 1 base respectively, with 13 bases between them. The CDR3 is CASSQWTGVGTDTQYF. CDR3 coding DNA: TGCGCCAGCAGCCAATGGACGGGGGTTGGCACAGATACGCAGTATTTT.

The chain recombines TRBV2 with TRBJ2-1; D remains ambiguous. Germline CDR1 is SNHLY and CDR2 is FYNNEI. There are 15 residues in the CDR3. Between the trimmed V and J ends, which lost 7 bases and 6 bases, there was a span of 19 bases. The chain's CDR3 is CASTQGDLPRNEQFF. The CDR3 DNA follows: TGTGCCAGCACCCAAGGAGATCTGCCTCGCAATGAGCAGTTCTTC.

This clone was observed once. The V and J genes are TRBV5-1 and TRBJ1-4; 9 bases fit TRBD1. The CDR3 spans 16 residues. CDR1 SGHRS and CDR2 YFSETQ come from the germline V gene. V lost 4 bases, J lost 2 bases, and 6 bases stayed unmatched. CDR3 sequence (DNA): TGCGCCAGCAGCGGCGGACAGGGGCGCACTAATGAAAAACTGTTTTTT. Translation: CASSGGQGRTNEKLFF.